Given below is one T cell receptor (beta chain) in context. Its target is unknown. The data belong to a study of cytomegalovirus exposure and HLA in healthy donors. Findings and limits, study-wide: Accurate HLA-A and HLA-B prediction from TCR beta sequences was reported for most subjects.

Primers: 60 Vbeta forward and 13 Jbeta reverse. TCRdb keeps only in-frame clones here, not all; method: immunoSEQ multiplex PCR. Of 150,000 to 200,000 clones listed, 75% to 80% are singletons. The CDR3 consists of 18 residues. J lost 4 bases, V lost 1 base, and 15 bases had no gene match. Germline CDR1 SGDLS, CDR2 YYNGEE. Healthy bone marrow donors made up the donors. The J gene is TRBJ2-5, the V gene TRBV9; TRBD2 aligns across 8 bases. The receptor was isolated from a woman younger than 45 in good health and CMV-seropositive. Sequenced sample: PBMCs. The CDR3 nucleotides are TGTGCCAGCAGCGTATCGGTGGGGACTAGGGGAGGGGTAGAGACCCAGTACTTC. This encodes CASSVSVGTRGGVETQYF. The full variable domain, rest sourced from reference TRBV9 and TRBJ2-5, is DSGVTQTPKHLITATGQRVTLRCSPRSGDLSVYWYQQSLDQGLQFLIQYYNGEERAKGNILERFSAQQFPDLHSELNLSSLELGDSALYFCASSVSVGTRGGVETQYFGPGTRLLVL.